This T cell receptor beta chain stems from a study of T cells in Graves' hyperthyroidism and ophthalmopathy. This clonotype appeared many times. Its antigen is as yet unknown. Regions amplified from RNA transcripts were the TCR beta CDR3 regions. First-round RT-PCR with HTBI primers amplified the TCR CDR3 region. MiXCR, applied by TCRdb to the multiplex PCR reads, yields one record per CDR3 protein. The table records around 400,000 distinct CDR3 sequences, 20% to 25% of them present only once. With 6 bases removed from V and 2 bases from J, the gap between germline ends came to 11 bases. This CDR3 is built from 13 residues. Germline loops: CDR1 MNHEY, CDR2 SVGEGT. Exclusion of patients followed from uncontrolled infection, other autoimmune disease, pregnancy or lactation. General study results and limits: In the analysis, a 13 V-J model separated ophthalmopathy from stable hyperthyroidism. Within blood appeared most thyroid clonotypes that had expanded above 0.001.

The rearrangement links TRBV6-2 or TRBV6-3 to TRBJ2-7; D gene ambiguous. This TCR derives from a man aged 45-60 years with Graves' hyperthyroidism. Material: blood. CDR3: CASSPRLTYEQYF. In nucleotides, the CDR3 is TGTGCCAGCAGCCCCCGGCTAACCTACGAGCAGTACTTC.